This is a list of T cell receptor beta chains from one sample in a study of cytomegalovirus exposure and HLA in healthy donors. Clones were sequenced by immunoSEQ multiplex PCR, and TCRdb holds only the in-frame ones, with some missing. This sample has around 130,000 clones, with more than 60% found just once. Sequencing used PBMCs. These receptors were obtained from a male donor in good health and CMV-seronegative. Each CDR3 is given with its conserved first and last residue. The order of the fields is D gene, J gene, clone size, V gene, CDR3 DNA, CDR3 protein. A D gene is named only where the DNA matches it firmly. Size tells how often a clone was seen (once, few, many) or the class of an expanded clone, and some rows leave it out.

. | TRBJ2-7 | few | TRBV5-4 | TGTGCCAGCAGCTTGGTTACCTCAAACAACGAGCAGTACTTC | CASSLVTSNNEQYF
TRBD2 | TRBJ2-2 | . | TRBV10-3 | TGTGCCATCAGTGAGTCCGGGACTAGCGGGAACACCGGGGAGCTGTTTTTT | CAISESGTSGNTGELFF
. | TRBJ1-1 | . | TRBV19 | TGTGCCAGTTCCGAGGAGGGCTTGAACACTGAAGCTTTCTTT | CASSEEGLNTEAFF
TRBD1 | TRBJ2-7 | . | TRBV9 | TGTGCCAGCAGCGCCGGGACAGGGGGCTTTTACGAGCAGTACTTC | CASSAGTGGFYEQYF
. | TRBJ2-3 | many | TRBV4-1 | TGCGCCAGCAGTCAAGATAATGGGGGGTCAGATACGCAGTATTTT | CASSQDNGGSDTQYF
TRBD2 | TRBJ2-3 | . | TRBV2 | TGTGCCAGCAGTGGGATTAGCGGGGGGGTGGTAACAGATACGCAGTATTTT | CASSGISGGVVTDTQYF
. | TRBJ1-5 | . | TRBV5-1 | TGCGCCAGCAGCTTGGGAGGGTTGGGCAATCAGCCCCAGCATTTT | CASSLGGLGNQPQHF
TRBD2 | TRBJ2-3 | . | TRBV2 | TGTGCCAGCAGCCCTTTGACTAGCGGGATCGCAGATACGCAGTATTTT | CASSPLTSGIADTQYF
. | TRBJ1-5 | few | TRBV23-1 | TGCGCCAGCAGTCAACCCGGACAGATCAATCAGCCCCAGCATTTT | CASSQPGQINQPQHF
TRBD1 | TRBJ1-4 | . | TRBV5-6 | TGTGCCAGCAGCATTGACAGGGGAGTTGAAAAACTGTTTTTT | CASSIDRGVEKLFF
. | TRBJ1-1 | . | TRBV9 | TGTGCCAGCAGCGTAGATACGAATGTCGGGTGGGACTCATCTGAAGCTTTCTTT | CASSVDTNVGWDSSEAFF
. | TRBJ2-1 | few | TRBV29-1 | TGCAGCGTCGATAGCTCCTACAATGAGCAGTTCTTC | CSVDSSYNEQFF
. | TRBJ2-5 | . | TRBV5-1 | TGCGCCAGCAGCGTAGTGACAGGAACCTCAGAGACCCAGTACTTC | CASSVVTGTSETQYF
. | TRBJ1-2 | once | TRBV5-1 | TGCGCCAGCAAGTTTGGTCGGTCCTATGGCTACACCTTC | CASKFGRSYGYTF
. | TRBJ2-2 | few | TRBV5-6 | TGTGCCAGCAGCTTGGGCAGGGTTAACACCGGGGAGCTGTTTTTT | CASSLGRVNTGELFF
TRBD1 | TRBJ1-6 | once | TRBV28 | TGTGCCAGCAGTTCGCACCCCGGGAGCCGGGACAGGGGTTCACCCCTCCACTTT | CASSSHPGSRDRGSPLHF
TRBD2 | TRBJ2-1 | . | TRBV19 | TGTGCCAGTAGTATAACGCTGGGGCGGGGGGCTTACAATGAGCAGTTCTTC | CASSITLGRGAYNEQFF
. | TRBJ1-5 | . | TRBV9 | TGTGCCAGCAGCGTAGGGACAGTTAGCAATCAGCCCCAGCATTTT | CASSVGTVSNQPQHF
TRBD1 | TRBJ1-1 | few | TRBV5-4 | TGTGCCAGCAGCTTTCAACAGGGGGGAATGGCTGAAGCTTTCTTT | CASSFQQGGMAEAFF
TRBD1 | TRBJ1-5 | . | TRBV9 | TGTGCCAGCAGCGCCGCGGGACAGGGGAATCAGCCCCAGCATTTT | CASSAAGQGNQPQHF
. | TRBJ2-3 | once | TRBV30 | TGTGCCTGGAGTGCTATTAGAGATACGCAGTATTTT | CAWSAIRDTQYF
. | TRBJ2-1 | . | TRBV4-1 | TGCGCCAGCAGCCAAGCTTGGGTAACAGGCAATGAGCAGTTCTTC | CASSQAWVTGNEQFF